The rows below give T cell receptor beta chains drawn from one sample of a study of cytomegalovirus exposure and HLA in healthy donors. Some clones are missing from TCRdb's copy, which holds only in-frame ones; the method was immunoSEQ multiplex PCR. Of about 180,000 clones detected, 76% appear once; the ten largest clones hold roughly 2.5%. Sequenced input: PBMCs. The receptor source for this set is a woman aged 25-40 years in good health and CMV-seropositive. CDR3s include the opening cysteine and the closing phenylalanine or tryptophan. The order of the fields is D gene, V gene, clone size, J gene, CDR3 protein, CDR3 DNA. A D gene is named only where the DNA matches it firmly. A clone size is listed for some rows: how often the clone was seen (once, few, many), or a class if it is expanded.

TRBD1	TRBV2	.	TRBJ1-6	CASSEGWDSRNSPLHF	TGTGCCAGCAGTGAAGGCTGGGACAGCCGTAATTCACCCCTCCACTTT
TRBD2	TRBV28	.	TRBJ2-7	CASRAGTSPYEQYF	TGTGCCAGCAGGGCCGGGACTAGCCCCTACGAGCAGTACTTC
.	TRBV19	.	TRBJ2-3	CATLGPYSTDTQYF	TGTGCCACCCTGGGGCCGTACAGCACAGATACGCAGTATTTT
TRBD1	TRBV7-8	.	TRBJ2-2	CASSSRDRGPTGELFF	TGTGCCAGCAGCTCCCGGGACAGGGGGCCCACCGGGGAGCTGTTTTTT
.	TRBV11-2	.	TRBJ1-3	CASSPNLGSGNTIYF	TGTGCCAGCAGTCCTAACCTTGGCTCTGGAAACACCATATATTTT
.	TRBV6-6	.	TRBJ2-2	CASANGQTNTGELFF	TGTGCCAGCGCTAACGGACAGACGAACACCGGGGAGCTGTTTTTT
.	TRBV18	.	TRBJ2-2	CASSPSGSPVAVTGELFF	TGTGCCAGCTCACCCAGCGGCAGTCCCGTGGCAGTGACCGGGGAGCTGTTTTTT
.	TRBV9	few	TRBJ1-2	CASSVESQAAGYGYTF	TGTGCCAGCAGCGTAGAGAGTCAGGCGGCGGGGTATGGCTACACCTTC
.	TRBV5-6	.	TRBJ2-3	CASSLSSPSTDTQYF	TGTGCCAGCAGCTTGTCTAGCCCTAGCACAGATACGCAGTATTTT
.	TRBV10-3	few	TRBJ2-1	CAIRLDSSYNEQFF	TGTGCCATCAGGCTGGACAGTAGCTACAATGAGCAGTTCTTC
.	TRBV28	once	TRBJ1-5	CASSSTAVPQHF	TGTGCCAGCAGTTCCACGGCGGTGCCCCAGCATTTT
TRBD2	TRBV11-3	.	TRBJ2-5	CASSPGTSSTYQETQYF	TGTGCCAGCAGCCCAGGGACTAGTTCCACGTACCAAGAGACCCAGTACTTC
.	TRBV7-2	.	TRBJ2-4	CASSLGTRQYF	TGTGCCAGCAGCTTGGGCACACGACAGTACTTC
.	TRBV5-6	.	TRBJ2-4	CASSLAPGMAKNIQYF	TGTGCCAGCAGCTTGGCCCCCGGGATGGCCAAAAACATTCAGTACTTC
TRBD1	TRBV27	.	TRBJ1-2	CASSSLGTANYGYTF	TGTGCCAGCAGTTCCCTAGGGACAGCGAACTATGGCTACACCTTC
TRBD1	TRBV28	.	TRBJ2-7	CASGQGIVKWSYEQYF	TGTGCCAGCGGACAGGGGATAGTTAAGTGGTCCTACGAGCAGTACTTC
TRBD2	TRBV5-1	few	TRBJ2-1	CASSLIGGAAEQFF	TGCGCCAGCAGCTTGATCGGGGGGGCCGCTGAGCAGTTCTTC